Listed below are T cell receptor beta chains from one sample, sequenced in a study of long-term antiretroviral therapy in people with HIV. Libraries were prepared by immunoSEQ multiplex PCR; TCRdb keeps only in-frame clonotypes and omits some of them. The sample consists of about 28,000 clones, less than 90% of them appearing once. The starting material was unsorted PBMCs, obtained 2 years after starting antiretroviral therapy. The receptors come from a man aged 45-65 years with HIV. The CDR3 runs from the conserved cysteine through the conserved F or W. The order of the fields is CDR3 length, D gene, clone size, V gene, J gene, CDR3 DNA, CDR3 protein. A D gene is named only where the DNA matches it firmly. Clone size is not always given. Where it is, it says once, few, many or a class for expanded clones.

>14|NA|NA|TRBV28|TRBJ1-2
TGTGCCAGCTCTAAAAGTTGGGGGGCGTGGCGCTACACCTTC
CASSKSWGAWRYTF
>12|NA|few|TRBV30|TRBJ2-7
TGTGCCTGGAGCCGGGAGTACTACGAGCAGTACTTC
CAWSREYYEQYF
>13|NA|NA|TRBV4-1|TRBJ2-1
TGCGCCAGCAGCCATGCCCCCCAGCGAGAGCAGTTCTTC
CASSHAPQREQFF
>15|NA|NA|TRBV28|TRBJ1-5
TGTGCCAGCAGTTCAGACCCGGCAGGTTCTCAGCCCCAGCATTTT
CASSSDPAGSQPQHF
>15|NA|NA|TRBV12-1|TRBJ1-2
TGTGCCAGCAGTCTAATACAGGGTTTCAACTATGGCTACACCTTC
CASSLIQGFNYGYTF
>14|NA|NA|TRBV5-6|TRBJ2-7
TGTGCCAGCAGCTTGGGGCTTGGAATTTACGAGCAGTACTTC
CASSLGLGIYEQYF
>13|NA|NA|TRBV30|TRBJ1-2
TGTGCCTGGAGTGGGGGACCGGGAGAGACTTACACCTTC
CAWSGGPGETYTF
>15|NA|NA|TRBV9|TRBJ1-2
TGTGCCAGCAGCGGAACCAGGGGTATTGGCTATGGCTACACCTTC
CASSGTRGIGYGYTF
>15|NA|NA|TRBV9|TRBJ2-6
TGTGCCAGCAGCGTACGAAGCTCTGGGGCCAACGTCCTGACTTTC
CASSVRSSGANVLTF
>16|NA|NA|TRBV27|TRBJ1-5
TGTGCCAGCAGTTTATCGTTCACAGGGTTTGATCAGCCCCAGCATTTT
CASSLSFTGFDQPQHF
>16|TRBD2|NA|TRBV6-4|TRBJ2-1
TGTGCCAGCAGTGCCGAACCTAGCGGACCTGGCAATGAGCAGTTCTTC
CASSAEPSGPGNEQFF
>14|NA|NA|TRBV7-9|TRBJ1-1
TGTGCCAGCAGCCTGTCGCGTATGAACACTGAAGCTTTCTTT
CASSLSRMNTEAFF
>15|NA|NA|TRBV7-9|TRBJ2-7
TGTGCCAGCAGCGTTAGGGGGGAAGGATCCTACGAGCAGTACTTC
CASSVRGEGSYEQYF
>12|NA|NA|TRBV29-1|TRBJ1-1
TGCAGCGCCGGGGATGAAGGGACTGAAGCTTTCTTT
CSAGDEGTEAFF
>17|TRBD2|NA|TRBV5-1|TRBJ2-7
TGCGCCAGCAGCCTGCAATGGACTAGCGGGAGCTCCTACGAGCAGTACTTC
CASSLQWTSGSSYEQYF
>14|NA|NA|TRBV5-6|TRBJ1-2
TGTGCCAGCAGCTTGTCTCGGGGAAGTGGTGGCTACACCTTC
CASSLSRGSGGYTF
>15|NA|NA|TRBV11-3|TRBJ1-5
TGTGCCAGCAGCTTAGATGGGGCAGTGAATCAGCCCCAGCATTTT
CASSLDGAVNQPQHF
>15|NA|NA|TRBV18|TRBJ2-2
TGTGCCAGCTCACCACGAGGAGGGTACACCGGGGAGCTGTTTTTT
CASSPRGGYTGELFF
>14|NA|NA|TRBV6-1|TRBJ1-5
TGTGCCAGCAGTGAAGAAAAGGGTCTCGGGGCCCAGCATTTT
CASSEEKGLGAQHF
>14|NA|NA|TRBV5-8|TRBJ2-7
TGTGCCAGCAGCTTGATGCAGGTCGGCCACGAGCAGTACTTC
CASSLMQVGHEQYF
>12|NA|few|TRBV30|TRBJ1-5
TGTGCCTGGAGTAACAGCAATCAGCCCCAGCATTTT
CAWSNSNQPQHF
>16|NA|few|TRBV7-9|TRBJ2-2
TGTGCCAGCAGTCCTCTCGTGACGGCGAACACCGGGGAGCTGTTTTTT
CASSPLVTANTGELFF
>13|NA|NA|TRBV7-2|TRBJ2-1
TGTGCCAGCAGCCCCGAGGGGGATAATGAGCAGTTCTTC
CASSPEGDNEQFF
>15|NA|NA|TRBV7-2|TRBJ2-7
TGTGCCAGCAGCTTTGGAGCGGGCGGGAACTTCGAGCAGTACTTC
CASSFGAGGNFEQYF
>13|NA|NA|TRBV27|TRBJ1-5
TGTGCCAGCAGTTTAAGATGGGGTCAGCCCCAGCATTTT
CASSLRWGQPQHF
>17|TRBD2|NA|TRBV27|TRBJ2-3
TGTGCCAGCAGTTTATCGAGGCTAGCGGAGAGCACAGATACGCAGTATTTT
CASSLSRLAESTDTQYF
>15|NA|NA|TRBV2|TRBJ1-5
TGTGCCAGCAGTGAAATATTAAGTAGCAATCAGCCCCAGCATTTT
CASSEILSSNQPQHF
>16|TRBD1|NA|TRBV28|TRBJ2-1
TGTGCCAGCAGTTTCCCCAGGGGGTCCGGTCCGAATGAGCAGTTCTTC
CASSFPRGSGPNEQFF
>16|NA|NA|TRBV2|TRBJ1-1
TGTGCCAGCAGTTACGTACCGGGACGGATGAACACTGAAGCTTTCTTT
CASSYVPGRMNTEAFF
>13|TRBD2|NA|TRBV28|TRBJ2-1
TGTGCCAGCGGGAGCGGGAGCGGCGGTGAGCAGTTCTTC
CASGSGSGGEQFF
>16|NA|NA|TRBV5-6|TRBJ2-7
TGTGCCAGCAGCTTGAGAAGGGGCTTATCGACCTACGAGCAGTACTTC
CASSLRRGLSTYEQYF
>14|NA|NA|TRBV10-3|TRBJ1-4
TGTGCCATCAGTGAGGACGGGGGAGGAGAAAAACTGTTTTTT
CAISEDGGGEKLFF
>13|NA|once|TRBV11-3|TRBJ1-1
TGTGCCAGCAGCCGGGGCGGTGGGACTGAAGCTTTCTTT
CASSRGGGTEAFF
>12|NA|few|TRBV7-2|TRBJ2-7
TGTGCCAGCAGCCCAGGGAGGTTCGAGCAGTACTTC
CASSPGRFEQYF
>16|NA|NA|TRBV18|TRBJ1-4
TGTGCCAGCTCACCACCTTTCCCCGATACCAGTGAAAAACTGTTTTTT
CASSPPFPDTSEKLFF
>14|NA|NA|TRBV5-6|TRBJ2-3
TGTGCCAGCAGCTTAGGGGGTGTAGCAGATACGCAGTATTTT
CASSLGGVADTQYF
>14|TRBD1|NA|TRBV9|TRBJ1-2
TGTGCCAGCAGCGCATACAGGGGAATGGGTGGCTACACCTTC
CASSAYRGMGGYTF
>15|NA|NA|TRBV5-1|TRBJ1-3
TGCGCCAGCAGCTTGGCCTCCCCTACCGGAAACACCATATATTTT
CASSLASPTGNTIYF
>16|TRBD2|NA|TRBV18|TRBJ2-1
TGTGCCAGCTCAGCTATAAGCGGGAGTTCCCTCAATGAGCAGTTCTTC
CASSAISGSSLNEQFF
>14|NA|NA|TRBV6-6|TRBJ1-5
TGTGCCAGCAGTTACCCAGGGCCAAATCAGCCCCAGCATTTT
CASSYPGPNQPQHF
>12|NA|NA|TRBV29-1|TRBJ2-7
TGCAGCGCCGGACGGACTCTCTACGAGCAGTACTTC
CSAGRTLYEQYF
>15|NA|NA|TRBV10-3|TRBJ1-1
TGTGCCATCAGTGAAAAAAGGGAAGGGGACACTGAAGCTTTCTTT
CAISEKREGDTEAFF
>12|TRBD1|NA|TRBV28|TRBJ2-7
TGTGCCAGCAGTTCGACAGGGGACGAGCAGTACTTC
CASSSTGDEQYF
>16|TRBD1|NA|TRBV28|TRBJ2-7
TGTGCCAGCAGTTTCGTTTGGGGACAGGGTTCCCACGAGCAGTACTTC
CASSFVWGQGSHEQYF
>15|TRBD1|few|TRBV7-9|TRBJ2-7
TGTGCCAGCAGCATGAAGGGACAGGGTCCCTACGAGCAGTACTTC
CASSMKGQGPYEQYF
>20|TRBD2|once|TRBV6-1|TRBJ2-1
TGTGCCAGCAGTGAAAGATGGACCGTTCCGGGCGGGAGATCCTACAATGAGCAGTTCTTC
CASSERWTVPGGRSYNEQFF
>12|NA|NA|TRBV5-4|TRBJ1-2
TGTGCCAGCAGCTTGGGCGGGGCCGGCTACACCTTC
CASSLGGAGYTF
>13|TRBD1|few|TRBV7-9|TRBJ1-2
TGTGCCAGCAGCTTGGGACAGGGCCTTGGCTACACCTTC
CASSLGQGLGYTF
>16|TRBD1|NA|TRBV5-6|TRBJ2-5
TGTGCCAGCAGCTTGGGGCCGACAGGGGTGCAAGAGACCCAGTACTTC
CASSLGPTGVQETQYF
>17|TRBD1|NA|TRBV15|TRBJ2-6
TGTGCCACCAGCAGAGATGGGACAGGGTCCGGGGCCAACGTCCTGACTTTC
CATSRDGTGSGANVLTF
>14|NA|once|TRBV5-1|TRBJ1-2
TGCGCCAGCAGCTTGGATCTAGGGGGACATGGCTACACCTTC
CASSLDLGGHGYTF